What follows describes a single T cell receptor beta chain. The PCR ran on 60 Vbeta and 13 Jbeta primers. The protocol was immunoSEQ multiplex PCR, while the TCRdb copy is restricted to in-frame clones and leaves out a portion. The sample lists over 150,000 clones, roughly 76% occurring once. Germline assignment: CDR1 MNHNS and CDR2 SASEGT. With 7 bases clipped from V and 7 bases from J, the junction kept 5 bases outside the gene matches. The CDR3 sequence is 13 residues long. This entry comes from a study of cytomegalovirus exposure and HLA in healthy donors. Sequencing was done on a sample of PBMCs. This chain links TRBV6-1 with TRBJ2-7; 12 bases fit TRBD2. This TCR came from a man in his fifties or sixties in good health and CMV-seronegative. The CDR3 protein is CASTGLAGFEQYF. CDR3 DNA sequence: TGTGCCAGCACCGGACTAGCGGGGTTTGAGCAGTACTTC.